This T cell receptor beta chain was recorded in a study of cytomegalovirus exposure and HLA in healthy donors. In its sample, this clone was seen a few times. Its antigen is unknown. Germline values: CDR1 SGHTA, CDR2 FQGTGA. The CDR3 is 15 amino acids. The V end was cut by 7 bases, the J end by 6 bases, with 20 bases between. Whole-study results and caveats: With further analysis later on, most CMV-associated TCR beta chains appeared HLA-restricted. Later work showed greater clonal expansion in HLA-associated TCR beta chains than in equally common others.

In the PCR, 60 Vbeta and 13 Jbeta primers were used. Method: immunoSEQ multiplex PCR; TCRdb's copy keeps in-frame clones and lacks some. The sample yields approximately 140,000 clones, over 80% seen once. Sequencing was done on a sample of PBMCs. The TCR was taken from a boy between 10 and 17 years old in good health and CMV-seronegative. The rearrangement uses TRBV7-3 and TRBJ2-3; D is possibly TRBD2 (6 bases). CDR3 in amino acids: CASKPGGGGSDTQYF. The CDR3 DNA reads as TGTGCCAGCAAACCCGGGGGTGGCGGGTCCGATACGCAGTATTTT.